This TCR beta chain derives from a study of CXCR3-negative and CXCR3-positive naive CD8 T cells. Concerning this clonotype itself: Antigen specificity is unknown.

Germline CDR1 MNHNY, CDR2 SVGAGI (reference sequence). CDR3 length: 12 amino acids. Findings and caveats of the study: Memory, not naive, CXCR3-negative and CXCR3-positive cells differed in TRBV-TRBJ usage. CXCR3 expression dropped partially after cryopreservation, and most assays relied on fresh PBMCs. Sequencing showed both naive subsets with comparably high diversity, and memory CD8+ cells much lower.

The authors prepared UMI-labeled TRB cDNA libraries by 5' RACE. TCRdb processed the 5' RACE reads again and assigns one entry to each CDR3 protein, with no DNA. The sample totals more than 40,000 distinct CDR3 sequences; its top ten clones hold approximately 1.4%. This TCR derives from a human donor in good health. Some clones in this sample may be carry-over from other donors' samples. Sequenced: naive CXCR3- CD8+ T cells from blood. The sample's subset: CD45RO-CCR7+CD27+CD95- naive CD8+ T cells lacking CXCR3 (TNR3-). This chain links TRBV6-6 with TRBJ2-1; TCRdb calls TRBD1, which cannot be checked without DNA. CDR3 residues: CATLGGNNEQFF.